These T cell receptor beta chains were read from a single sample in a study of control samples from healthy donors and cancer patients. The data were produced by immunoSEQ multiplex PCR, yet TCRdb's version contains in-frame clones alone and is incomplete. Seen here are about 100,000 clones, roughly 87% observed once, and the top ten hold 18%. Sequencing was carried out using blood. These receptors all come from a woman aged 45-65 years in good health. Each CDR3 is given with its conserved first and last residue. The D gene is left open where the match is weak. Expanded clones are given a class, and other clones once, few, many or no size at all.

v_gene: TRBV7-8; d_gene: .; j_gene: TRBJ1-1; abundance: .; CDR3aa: CASTQELLSGRAEDTEAFF; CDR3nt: TGTGCCAGCACCCAAGAACTCTTAAGCGGGCGGGCGGAAGACACTGAAGCTTTCTTT
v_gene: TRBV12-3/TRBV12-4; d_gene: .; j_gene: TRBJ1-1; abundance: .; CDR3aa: CASSGGGGAFF; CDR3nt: TGTGCCAGCAGTGGGGGGGGAGGGGCTTTCTTT
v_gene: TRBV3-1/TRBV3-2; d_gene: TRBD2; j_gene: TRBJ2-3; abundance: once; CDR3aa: CASSQVRTSGGYTDTQYF; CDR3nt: TGTGCCAGCAGCCAAGTTCGGACTAGCGGGGGTTACACAGATACGCAGTATTTT
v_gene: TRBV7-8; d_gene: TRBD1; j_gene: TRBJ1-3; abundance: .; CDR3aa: CASSLGTASGNTIYF; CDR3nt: TGTGCCAGCAGCTTGGGGACAGCCTCTGGAAACACCATATATTTT
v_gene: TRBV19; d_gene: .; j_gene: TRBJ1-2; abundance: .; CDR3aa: CASSSQGSAYGYTF; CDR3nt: TGTGCCAGTAGTTCACAGGGATCCGCCTATGGCTACACCTTC
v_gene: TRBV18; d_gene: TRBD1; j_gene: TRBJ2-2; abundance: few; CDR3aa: CASSLRLAGTANTGELFF; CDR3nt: TGTGCCAGCTCACTTAGGCTCGCCGGGACAGCGAACACCGGGGAGCTGTTTTTT
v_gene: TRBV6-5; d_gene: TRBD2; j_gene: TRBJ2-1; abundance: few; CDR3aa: CASSRPTSLYEQFF; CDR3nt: TGTGCCAGCAGTCGACCGACTAGCTTGTATGAGCAGTTCTTC
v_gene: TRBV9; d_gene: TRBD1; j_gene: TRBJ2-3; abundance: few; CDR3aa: CASSVKTGGGTDTQYF; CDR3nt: TGTGCCAGCAGCGTTAAGACAGGGGGCGGCACAGATACGCAGTATTTT
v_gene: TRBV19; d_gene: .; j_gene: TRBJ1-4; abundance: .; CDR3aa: CASSILGATNEKLFF; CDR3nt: TGTGCCAGTAGTATCCTCGGAGCAACTAATGAAAAACTGTTTTTT
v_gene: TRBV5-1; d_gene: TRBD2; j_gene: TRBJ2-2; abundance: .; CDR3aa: CASSPRTSGGAGYTGELFF; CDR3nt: TGCGCCAGCAGCCCGAGGACTAGCGGGGGGGCCGGGTACACCGGGGAGCTGTTTTTT
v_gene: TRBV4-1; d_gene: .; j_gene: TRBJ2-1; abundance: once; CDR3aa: CASSLVFSSYNEQFF; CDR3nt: TGCGCCAGCAGTTTAGTCTTCAGCTCCTACAATGAGCAGTTCTTC
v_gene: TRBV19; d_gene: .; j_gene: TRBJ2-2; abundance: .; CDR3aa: CASSRSAPGTNTGELFF; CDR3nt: TGTGCCAGTAGCCGCTCCGCCCCGGGGACCAACACCGGGGAGCTGTTTTTT
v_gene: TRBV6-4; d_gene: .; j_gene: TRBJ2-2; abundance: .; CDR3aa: CASSAESRGELFF; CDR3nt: TGTGCCAGCAGTGCCGAATCGCGAGGGGAGCTGTTTTTT
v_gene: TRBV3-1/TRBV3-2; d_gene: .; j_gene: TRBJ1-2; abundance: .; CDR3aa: CASSFGEVGYTF; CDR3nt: TGTGCCAGCAGCTTTGGCGAAGTTGGCTACACCTTC
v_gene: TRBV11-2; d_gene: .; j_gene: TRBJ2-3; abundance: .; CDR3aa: CASLYWETDTQYF; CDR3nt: TGTGCCAGCCTGTATTGGGAAACAGATACGCAGTATTTT
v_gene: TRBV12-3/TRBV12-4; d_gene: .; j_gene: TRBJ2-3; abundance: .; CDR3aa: CASSFQRDTQYF; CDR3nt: TGTGCCAGCAGTTTCCAAAGAGATACGCAGTATTTT
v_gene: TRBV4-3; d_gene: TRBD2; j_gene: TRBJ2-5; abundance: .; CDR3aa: CASSQDGLAGGGQETQYF; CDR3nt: TGCGCCAGCAGCCAAGATGGACTAGCGGGAGGTGGCCAAGAGACCCAGTACTTC
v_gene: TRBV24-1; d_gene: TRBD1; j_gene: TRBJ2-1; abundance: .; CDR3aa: CATSDSRGRNEQFF; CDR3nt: TGTGCCACCAGTGATTCAAGGGGGCGGAATGAGCAGTTCTTC
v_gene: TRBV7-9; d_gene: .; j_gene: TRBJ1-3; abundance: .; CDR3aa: CASSRVTGAGNTIYF; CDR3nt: TGTGCCAGCAGCCGGGTCACGGGCGCGGGAAACACCATATATTTT
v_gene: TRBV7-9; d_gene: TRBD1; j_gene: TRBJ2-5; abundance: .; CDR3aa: CASSKDRVQETQYF; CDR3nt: TGTGCCAGCTCAAAAGACAGGGTTCAAGAGACCCAGTACTTC
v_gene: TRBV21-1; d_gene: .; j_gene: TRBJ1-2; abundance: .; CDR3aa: CASSKGMGQRGYTF; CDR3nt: TGTGCCAGCAGCAAAGGGATGGGACAAAGGGGCTACACCTTC
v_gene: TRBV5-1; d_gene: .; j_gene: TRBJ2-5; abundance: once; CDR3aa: CASSYKTGQQETQYF; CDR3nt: TGCGCCAGCAGCTACAAAACAGGACAACAAGAGACCCAGTACTTC
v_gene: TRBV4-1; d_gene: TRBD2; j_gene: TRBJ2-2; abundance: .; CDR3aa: CASSLTSGGAGGELFF; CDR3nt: TGCGCCAGCAGCCTGACTAGCGGGGGGGCTGGAGGGGAGCTGTTTTTT
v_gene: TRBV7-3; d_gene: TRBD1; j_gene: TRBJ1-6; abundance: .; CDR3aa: CASSSRQGDNSPLHF; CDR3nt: TGTGCCAGCAGCTCTCGACAGGGGGATAATTCACCCCTCCACTTT
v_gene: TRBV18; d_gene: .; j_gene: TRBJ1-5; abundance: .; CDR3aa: CASSQRPDGNQPQHF; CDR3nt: TGTGCCAGCTCCCAAAGACCGGACGGCAATCAGCCCCAGCATTTT
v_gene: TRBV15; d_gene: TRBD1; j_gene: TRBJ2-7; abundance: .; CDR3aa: CATRLAGGTGTYEQYF; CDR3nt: TGTGCCACCAGGCTCGCTGGTGGGACAGGGACCTACGAGCAGTACTTC
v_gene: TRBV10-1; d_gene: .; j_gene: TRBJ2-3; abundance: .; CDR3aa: CASSGSRSTDTQYF; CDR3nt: TGCGCCAGCAGTGGGTCCAGGAGCACAGATACGCAGTATTTT
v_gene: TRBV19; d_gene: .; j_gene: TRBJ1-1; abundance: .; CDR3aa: CASSIGTELEAFF; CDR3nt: TGTGCCAGTAGTATAGGGACGGAGCTTGAAGCTTTCTTT
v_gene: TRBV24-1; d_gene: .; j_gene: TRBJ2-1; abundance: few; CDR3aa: CATSDIRGSRNEQFF; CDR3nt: TGTGCCACCAGTGATATTAGGGGGTCCAGAAATGAGCAGTTCTTC
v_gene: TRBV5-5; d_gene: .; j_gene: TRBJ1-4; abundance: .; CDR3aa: CASSLGHRDVNEKLFF; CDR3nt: TGTGCCAGCAGCTTGGGCCACCGGGACGTTAATGAAAAACTGTTTTTT
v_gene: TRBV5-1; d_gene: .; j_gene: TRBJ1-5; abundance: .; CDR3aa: CASSLQADQPQHF; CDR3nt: TGCGCCAGCAGCTTACAGGCGGATCAGCCCCAGCATTTT
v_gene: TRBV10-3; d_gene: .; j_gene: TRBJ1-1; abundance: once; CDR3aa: CAICDPPAGTEAFF; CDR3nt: TGTGCCATCTGCGACCCCCCCGCGGGCACTGAAGCTTTCTTT
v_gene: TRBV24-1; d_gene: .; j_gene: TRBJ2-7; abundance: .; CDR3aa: CATLDPGASGEVPYEQYF; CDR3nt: TGTGCCACCCTCGACCCAGGCGCGTCTGGTGAGGTGCCCTACGAGCAGTACTTC
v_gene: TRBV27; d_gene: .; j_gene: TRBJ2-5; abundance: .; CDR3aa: CASSLTWPETQYF; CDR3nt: TGTGCCAGCAGCCTGACCTGGCCCGAGACCCAGTACTTC
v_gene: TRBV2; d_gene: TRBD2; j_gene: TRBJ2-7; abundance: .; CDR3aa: CAILAGLTYEQYF; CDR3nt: TGTGCCATTCTAGCGGGGTTGACCTACGAGCAGTACTTC
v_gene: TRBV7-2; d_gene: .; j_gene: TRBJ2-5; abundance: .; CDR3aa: CASSLRGGTETQYF; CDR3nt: TGTGCCAGCAGCTTAAGGGGTGGGACGGAGACCCAGTACTTC
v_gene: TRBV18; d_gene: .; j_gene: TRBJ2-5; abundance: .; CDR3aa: CASSPRQLQQLRGETQYF; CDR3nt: TGTGCCAGCTCACCGAGACAGCTTCAACAATTACGGGGAGAGACCCAGTACTTC